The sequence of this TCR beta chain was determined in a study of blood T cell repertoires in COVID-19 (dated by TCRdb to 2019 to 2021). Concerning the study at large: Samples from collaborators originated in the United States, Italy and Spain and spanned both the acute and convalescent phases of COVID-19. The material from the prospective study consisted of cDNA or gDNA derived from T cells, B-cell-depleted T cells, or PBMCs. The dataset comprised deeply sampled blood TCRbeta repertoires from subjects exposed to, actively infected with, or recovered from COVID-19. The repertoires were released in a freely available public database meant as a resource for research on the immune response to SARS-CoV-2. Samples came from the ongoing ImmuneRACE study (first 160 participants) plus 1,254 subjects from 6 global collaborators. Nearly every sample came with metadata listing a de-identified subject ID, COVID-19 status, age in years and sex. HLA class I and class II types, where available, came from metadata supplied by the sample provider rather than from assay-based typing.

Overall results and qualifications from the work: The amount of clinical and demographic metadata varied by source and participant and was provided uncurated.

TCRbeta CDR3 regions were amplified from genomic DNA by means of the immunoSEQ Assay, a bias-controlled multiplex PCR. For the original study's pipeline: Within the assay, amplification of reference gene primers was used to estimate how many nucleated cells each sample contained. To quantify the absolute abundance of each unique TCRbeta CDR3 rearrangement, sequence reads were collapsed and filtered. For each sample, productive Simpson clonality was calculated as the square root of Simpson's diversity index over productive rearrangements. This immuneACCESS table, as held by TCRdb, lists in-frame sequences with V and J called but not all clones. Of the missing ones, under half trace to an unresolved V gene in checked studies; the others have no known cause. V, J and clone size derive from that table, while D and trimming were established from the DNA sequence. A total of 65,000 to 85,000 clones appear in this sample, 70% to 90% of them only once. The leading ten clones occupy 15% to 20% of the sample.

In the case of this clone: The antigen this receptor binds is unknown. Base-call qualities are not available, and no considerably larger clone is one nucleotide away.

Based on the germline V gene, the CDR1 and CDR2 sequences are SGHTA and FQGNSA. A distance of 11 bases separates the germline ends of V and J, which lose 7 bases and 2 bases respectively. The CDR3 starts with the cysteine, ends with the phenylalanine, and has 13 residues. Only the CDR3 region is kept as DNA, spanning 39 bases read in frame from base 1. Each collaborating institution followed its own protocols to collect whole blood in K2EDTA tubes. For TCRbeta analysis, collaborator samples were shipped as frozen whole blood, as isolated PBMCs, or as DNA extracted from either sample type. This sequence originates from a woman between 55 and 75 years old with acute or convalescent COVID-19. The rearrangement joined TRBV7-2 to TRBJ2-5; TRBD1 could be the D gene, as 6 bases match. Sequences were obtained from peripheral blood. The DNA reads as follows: TGTGCCAGCACCTTGAGGGGGCAAGAGACCCAGTACTTC. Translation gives CASTLRGQETQYF.